Shown below are 11 T cell receptor beta chains from a single sample sequenced in a study of human T cells and chemical hapten exposure. This sample's time point: patch test 3, about 24 weeks after DPC sensitization. The treatment here: therapeutic diphenylcyclopropenone sensitization with weekly scalp DPC. TCRdb independently ran MiXCR on the RACE reads; one entry per CDR3 protein. Among tens of thousands of distinct CDR3 sequences listed, approximately 12% were seen once. This specimen was whole blood, taken in connection with sensitization to the hapten diphenylcyclopropenone (DPC). The receptors come from a woman between 45 and 65 years old with alopecia areata. Some clones in this sample may be carry-over from other donors' samples.

V usage is TRBV20-1 and J usage is TRBJ2-3; TRBD2 agrees at 11 bases. The V gene's germline CDR1 is DFQATT and CDR2 SNEGSKA (reference sequence). CDR3 size: 15 residues. With V trimmed by 6 bases and J by 2 bases, 7 bases remained unmatched. CDR3 amino acids: CSARWTSGFTDTQYF. Here the CDR3 DNA reads TGCAGTGCGAGATGGACTAGCGGGTTCACAGATACGCAGTATTTT.

V usage is TRBV7-9 and J usage is TRBJ2-3; 8 nucleotides agree with TRBD1. The germline gives CDR1 SEHNR, CDR2 FQNEAQ (reference sequence). This CDR3 comprises 15 residues. Trimming took 3 bases from V and 9 from J; bases not matched to a gene: 11. CDR3 DNA sequence: TGTGCCAGCAGCTTTACGACAGGGGCCCTCGGGACGCAGTATTTT. Residues: CASSFTTGALGTQYF.

This rearrangement joins TRBV5-1 to TRBJ1-4, with 11 bases fitting TRBD1. With V trimmed by 4 bases and J by 8 bases, 10 bases remained unmatched. Germline V CDR1 and CDR2: SGHRS, YFSETQ. The CDR3 has 16 amino acids. This CDR3 is CASSPRGQGDSEKLFF. CDR3 sequence (DNA): TGCGCCAGCAGCCCTAGGGGACAGGGGGATTCGGAAAAACTGTTTTTT.

This clonotype was picked up many times. The genes are TRBV30 and TRBJ2-7, with D possibly TRBD1 on 5 matching bases. V lost 0 bases and J 0 bases, leaving 18 bases between the germline ends. The CDR3 length is 17 residues. CDR1 GTSNPN and CDR2 SVGIG come from the germline V gene (reference sequence). The chain's CDR3 is CAWSVGPKGFNSYEQYF. CDR3 in DNA: TGTGCCTGGAGTGTGGGGCCCAAGGGTTTCAACTCCTACGAGCAGTACTTC.

This clonotype was seen repeatedly, ten times or more. V usage is TRBV3-1 and J usage is TRBJ2-1; 12 bases line up with TRBD2. The CDR3 has 15 amino acids. The germline CDR1 and CDR2 sequences are LGHDT and YNNKEL (reference sequence). J lost 9 bases, V lost 1 base, and 4 bases had no gene match. This CDR3 reads CASSQVTSGSGEQFF. The CDR3 nucleotides are TGTGCCAGCAGCCAAGTGACTAGCGGGAGTGGTGAGCAGTTCTTC.

This clonotype has just a few counts. J is TRBJ2-3 and V is TRBV28; D is uncertain. CDR3 size: 15 residues. Germline V CDR1 and CDR2: MDHEN, SYDVKM. V was clipped by 3 bases and J by 0 bases, with 10 bases between them. As DNA, the CDR3 is TGTGCCAGCAGTTTCATGGGTGCTAGCACAGATACGCAGTATTTT. Its protein product is CASSFMGASTDTQYF.

About this clonotype itself: One base away lies a much larger clone, so this may be a sequencing read error. The chain joins TRBV18 to TRBJ2-5; D not certain. Germline V gene lookup returns CDR1 KGHSH and CDR2 LQKENI. This CDR3 spans 12 amino acids. DNA for the CDR3: TGTGCCAGGTCACCTGAGGTGGGATCCCAGTACTTC. This gives the protein CARSPEVGSQYF.

V is TRBV20-1 and J is TRBJ1-2; tentative D call: TRBD1 (5 bases). The V and J ends lost 3 bases and 4 bases respectively, with 12 bases between them. CDR3 length: 13 residues. CDR1 is DFQATT, CDR2 SNEGSKA, per germline (reference sequence). DNA of the CDR3: TGCAGTGCTAGTCATACAGGATTCTATGGCTACACCTTC. Translated: CSASHTGFYGYTF.

The chain employs TRBV13 and TRBJ2-7; TRBD2 matches 8 bases. From germline, CDR1 is PRHDT and CDR2 FYEKMQ (reference sequence). The CDR3 length is 15 residues. The trim removed 4 bases at V and 7 bases at J, leaving 12 bases unmatched. CDR3 in amino acids: CASSSRGTRFGEQYF. CDR3 DNA: TGTGCCAGCAGCTCCCGCGGGACTAGGTTTGGTGAGCAGTACTTC.

A few counts support this clonotype. The CDR3 DNA reads TGCGCCAGCACCCCTCTAGCGGGAGATACGCAGTATTTT. Its protein is CASTPLAGDTQYF. This chain connects TRBV5-1 to TRBJ2-3; 8 nucleotides line up with TRBD2. This CDR3 has 13 amino acids. V was clipped by 6 bases and J by 5 bases; unmatched bases: 5. Germline V CDR1 and CDR2: SGHRS, YFSETQ.

CDR3 sequence: CASSPWTGGSEAFF. CDR3 sequence (DNA): TGTGCCAGTTCCCCGTGGACGGGCGGGTCTGAAGCTTTCTTT. The chain joins TRBV19 to TRBJ1-1; the D is unclear. From germline, CDR1 is LNHDA and CDR2 SQIVND (reference sequence). V lost 8 bases and J lost 6, with 19 bases in between. The CDR3 sequence is 14 residues long.